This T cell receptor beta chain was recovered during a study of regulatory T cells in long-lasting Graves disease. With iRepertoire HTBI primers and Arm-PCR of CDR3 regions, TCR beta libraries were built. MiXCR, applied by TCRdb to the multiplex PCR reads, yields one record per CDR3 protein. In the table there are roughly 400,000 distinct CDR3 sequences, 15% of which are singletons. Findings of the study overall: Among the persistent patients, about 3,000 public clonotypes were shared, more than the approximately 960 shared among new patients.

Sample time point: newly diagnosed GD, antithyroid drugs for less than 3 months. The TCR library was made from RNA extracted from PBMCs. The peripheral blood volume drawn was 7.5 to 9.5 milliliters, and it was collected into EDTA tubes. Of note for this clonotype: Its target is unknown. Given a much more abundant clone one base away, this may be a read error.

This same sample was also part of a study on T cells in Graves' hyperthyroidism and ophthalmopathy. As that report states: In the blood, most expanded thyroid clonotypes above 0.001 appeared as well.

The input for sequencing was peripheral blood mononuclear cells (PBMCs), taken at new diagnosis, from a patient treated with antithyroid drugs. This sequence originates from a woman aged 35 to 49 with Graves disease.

DNA of the CDR3: TGTGCCCGGAGTGTATCCACTGAAGCTTTCTTT. Residues: CARSVSTEAFF. This chain uses TRBV30 with TRBJ1-1; the D is unclear. Germline V CDR1 and CDR2: GTSNPN, SVGIG (reference sequence). This CDR3 region has 11 residues.